This T cell receptor (beta chain) was obtained from a study of spatial heterogeneity in lung cancer. Findings and caveats of the study: Relative to follow-up, resection was when ubiquitous expanded tumor TCRs appeared more in blood.

This clonotype was counted ten times or more. Antigen: not known. Individual TCR cDNA molecules each bore their own unique molecular identifier. TCRdb processed the 5' RACE reads anew with MiXCR; each CDR3 protein has one entry. Among around 19,000 distinct CDR3 sequences listed, over 20% were seen once. Germline V gene data show CDR1 as GTSNPN and CDR2 as SVGIG (reference sequence). The CDR3 length is 13 residues. V lost 8 bases, J lost 7 bases, and 7 bases stayed unmatched. The time point denotes: sample taken at primary tumor resection. Sequencing of whole RNA from tumor, nontumor lung or frozen PBMC involved no sorting. Untreated early-stage non-small cell lung cancer patients, about 70 in total, were the donors.

The source of this sequence is a female donor with early-stage non-small cell lung cancer. Sample: PBMCs, taken at surgery. This chain uses TRBV30 with TRBJ2-2; the match to TRBD1 covers 10 bases. The CDR3 DNA reads TGTGCCCGCGACAGGGGGCTAAGCGGGGAGCTGTTTTTT. Its protein product is CARDRGLSGELFF.